Presented here are 20 T cell receptor beta chains from one specimen sequenced in a study of cytomegalovirus exposure and HLA in healthy donors (dated by TCRdb to the late 2010s). Receptors were amplified or captured by the immunoSEQ multiplex PCR assay. As stored in TCRdb, this immuneACCESS dataset retains in-frame rearrangements with V and J assigned. A fraction of the clones does not appear; measured against another copy, unresolved V genes explain less than half of the discrepancy, and the remainder lacks a known reason. Recorded for this sample are 120,000 or so clones; over 75% of them occurred a single time. In total, the top ten clones hold roughly 2% of the sample. The sample taken for sequencing was PBMCs. All receptors come from a woman in her 30s in good health and CMV-seronegative.

V usage is TRBV15 and J usage is TRBJ2-5; 10 bases match TRBD1. Losses at the gene ends were 1 base for V and 5 bases for J; bases not matched to a gene: 7. This CDR3 has 16 residues. Per the germline V gene, CDR1 is LNHNV and CDR2 is YYDKDF (reference sequence). The CDR3 nucleotides read TGTGCCACCAGCAGAGGACCGGGACAGGGGAGCGAGACCCAGTACTTC. Translating it yields CATSRGPGQGSETQYF.

This clone was detected once. This chain joins TRBV21-1 and TRBJ1-5; the table assigns TRBD1, which was not confirmed against the DNA. TRBV21-1 is a pseudogene segment. This CDR3 is 16 amino acids long. The CDR3 reads CASTHQTGGSNQPQHF. CDR3 sequence (DNA): TGTGCCAGCACCCACCAGACAGGGGGCAGCAATCAGCCCCAGCATTTT.

CDR3 amino acids: CASSPRGSGGPYEQYF. The CDR3, as DNA: TGTGCCAGCAGCCCAAGAGGGAGCGGGGGGCCCTACGAGCAGTACTTC. The V and J genes are TRBV5-6 and TRBJ2-7; 9 nucleotides match TRBD2. The CDR3 runs 16 residues. With V trimmed by 4 bases and J by 2 bases, 10 bases remained unmatched. Germline V lookup: CDR1 SGHDT, CDR2 YYEEEE.

The chain employs TRBV30 and TRBJ1-2; D is unclear. Per the germline V gene, CDR1 is GTSNPN and CDR2 is SVGIG (reference sequence). V shed 5 bases and J shed 1 base, with 11 bases lying between them. CDR3 length: 13 residues. The CDR3 reads CAWLLLGNYGYTF. The DNA of the CDR3 is TGTGCCTGGCTTCTCCTCGGTAACTATGGCTACACCTTC. Full variable domain (outside the CDR3, taken from reference TRBV30 and TRBJ1-2): SQTIHQWPATLVQPVGSPLSLECTVEGTSNPNLYWYRQAAGRGLQLLFYSVGIGQISSEVPQNLSASRPQDRQFILSSKKLLLSDSGFYLCAWLLLGNYGYTFGSGTRLTVV.

V gene TRBV5-5 combines with J gene TRBJ1-2; TRBD1 aligns across 9 bases. CDR3 size: 16 residues. V was pared by 6 bases and J by 8 bases, with 17 bases of the junction left unmatched. Per the germline V gene, CDR1 is SGHKS and CDR2 is YYEKEE (reference sequence). The CDR3 DNA follows: TGTGCCAGCACGCCACAGGGGGCGGCCTACTATGGAGGCTACACCTTC. Residues: CASTPQGAAYYGGYTF.

This clone was recorded a few times. The chain recombines TRBV30 with TRBJ1-2; 8 bases match TRBD1. Germline lookup yields CDR1 GTSNPN and CDR2 SVGIG (reference sequence). The CDR3 contains 12 residues. V dropped 6 bases and J dropped 5; count of bases not matched to a gene: 5. The CDR3 region has the DNA TGTGCCTGTCCCGGACAGGGATATGGCTACACCTTC. Protein: CACPGQGYGYTF. Drawing the rest from reference TRBV30 and TRBJ1-2, the complete variable domain is SQTIHQWPATLVQPVGSPLSLECTVEGTSNPNLYWYRQAAGRGLQLLFYSVGIGQISSEVPQNLSASRPQDRQFILSSKKLLLSDSGFYLCACPGQGYGYTFGSGTRLTVV.

This clone came up once. V and J are TRBV6-5 and TRBJ1-6; unclear D gene. CDR1 is MNHEY and CDR2 is SVGAGI in the germline V gene. The ends were cut back, 0 bases at V and 8 bases at J, with 11 bases in the middle. The CDR3 extends over 15 amino acids. CDR3 nucleotide sequence: TGTGCCAGCAGTTACTCCCCCAGGTTGGATTCACCCCTCCACTTT. This codes for CASSYSPRLDSPLHF.

This chain joins TRBV5-1 and TRBJ1-2; 8 bases map to TRBD1. The CDR3 consists of 15 residues. CDR1 is SGHRS and CDR2 is YFSETQ in the germline V gene. Trimming cost V 5 bases and J 2 bases; bases outside gene matches: 8. CDR3 DNA: TGCGCCAGCAGATTTCAGGGGGCAGGAAACTATGGCTACACCTTC. Amino acid sequence: CASRFQGAGNYGYTF.

The chain has TRBV7-3 and TRBJ1-2, with 9 bases aligning to TRBD1. Trimming took 4 bases from V and 8 from J; bases not matched to a gene: 8. The CDR3 consists of 14 residues. The germline V gene has CDR1 SGHTA and CDR2 FQGTGA. In DNA, the CDR3 is TGTGCCAGCAGCTCCCGACAGGGGGAGGGAGGCTACACCTTC. The encoded protein is CASSSRQGEGGYTF.

V is TRBV7-3 and J is TRBJ2-3, with 7 bases lining up with TRBD1. The V and J ends lost 4 bases and 5 bases, in that order; junction bases with no gene match: 6. The CDR3 contains 14 residues. Germline CDR1 reads SGHTA; CDR2 reads FQGTGA. The CDR3 nucleotides are TGTGCCAGCAGCTACCGAACAGGGGAAGATACGCAGTATTTT. Translating gives CASSYRTGEDTQYF. The variable domain in full, completed from reference TRBV7-3 and TRBJ2-3, reads GAGVSQTPSNKVTEKGKYVELRCDPISGHTALYWYRQSLGQGPEFLIYFQGTGAADDSGLPNDRFFAVRPEGSVSTLKIQRTERGDSAVYLCASSYRTGEDTQYFGPGTRLTVL.

CDR3 coding DNA: TGTGCCTGGAGTCCCCCCCGTGGGGGCCCGTTCTACGAGCAGTACTTC. Encoded protein: CAWSPPRGGPFYEQYF. The chain employs TRBV30 and TRBJ2-7; D is possibly TRBD1 (6 bases). Per the germline V gene, CDR1 is GTSNPN and CDR2 is SVGIG (reference sequence). The V and J ends lost 2 bases and 3 bases respectively, with 20 bases between them. The CDR3 spans 16 residues.

The chain joins TRBV7-6 to TRBJ2-3; 7 positions agree with TRBD2. V was pared by 5 bases and J by 1 base, with 6 bases of the junction left unmatched. The CDR3 is 15 residues long. Germline V gives CDR1 SGHVS, CDR2 FNYEAQ. CDR3 residues: CASSGRLARTDTQYF. CDR3 in DNA: TGTGCCAGCAGCGGGCGACTAGCCCGCACAGATACGCAGTATTTT.

The chain is built from TRBV11-2 and TRBJ1-2, with TRBD1 matching 8 bases. Germline V gene data show CDR1 as SGHAT and CDR2 as FQNNGV. Trimming at V came to 1 base and at J to 0 bases, leaving 1 base not matched to a gene. This CDR3 comprises 15 residues. CDR3 in DNA: TGTGCCAGCAGCTTAGGGGACAGGACTAACTATGGCTACACCTTC. This encodes CASSLGDRTNYGYTF.

The V and J genes are TRBV5-1 and TRBJ1-4; D might be TRBD1 (5 bases). Germline CDR1 is SGHRS and CDR2 is YFSETQ. Trimming removed 4 bases from V and 8 bases from J, with 21 bases in between. The CDR3 loop spans 16 amino acids. In DNA form, the CDR3 reads TGCGCCAGCAGCGCCACAGTGGGGGGAGTATCGGAAAAACTGTTTTTT. Its protein product is CASSATVGGVSEKLFF.

This chain uses TRBV4-1 with TRBJ2-1, with D maybe TRBD2 (5 bases). V was pared by 0 bases and J by 5 bases, with 8 bases between. Germline values: CDR1 MGHRA, CDR2 YSYEKL. CDR3 length: 14 amino acids. Here the CDR3 reads CASSQDRGHNEQFF. CDR3 bases: TGCGCCAGCAGCCAAGATCGAGGGCACAATGAGCAGTTCTTC.

The gene calls are TRBV18 and TRBJ1-1; D might be TRBD1 (6 bases). Germline V CDR1 and CDR2: KGHSH, LQKENI. CDR3 size: 17 residues. Trimming stripped 6 bases from V and 0 bases from J, with 20 bases between. The CDR3 spells CASSPVTYAGVNTEAFF. The CDR3 DNA reads TGTGCCAGCTCCCCTGTGACTTACGCAGGGGTGAACACTGAAGCTTTCTTT.

For the CDR3, the DNA is TGTGCCAGTAGTATAGCGGGGTCGAACACCGGGGAGCTGTTTTTT. Its translation is CASSIAGSNTGELFF. The chain couples TRBV19 to TRBJ2-2, with D possibly TRBD2 on 5 matching bases. V was shortened by 1 base and J by 0 bases, with 6 bases between the two germline ends. CDR3 size: 15 residues. Germline assignment: CDR1 LNHDA and CDR2 SQIVND (reference sequence).

This chain connects TRBV2 to TRBJ1-6; 9 nucleotides agree with TRBD1. This CDR3 spans 20 amino acids. From germline, CDR1 is SNHLY and CDR2 FYNNEI. Trimming at V came to 4 bases and at J to 2 bases, leaving 15 bases not matched to a gene. The CDR3 sequence: CASSAVRDRASRPYNSPLHF. The CDR3 DNA reads as TGTGCCAGCAGTGCGGTCCGGGACAGGGCTTCTCGCCCCTATAATTCACCCCTCCACTTT.

The J gene is TRBJ1-3, the V gene TRBV18, with 7 bases matching TRBD1. This CDR3 has 16 residues. Germline loops: CDR1 KGHSH, CDR2 LQKENI. The junction had 5 bases not matched to a gene; V was cut back by 3 bases and J by 0 bases. CDR3 nucleotide sequence: TGTGCCAGCTCACCCGGACAGGCCGACTCTGGAAACACCATATATTTT. This encodes CASSPGQADSGNTIYF.

The rearrangement links TRBV23-1 to TRBJ2-7, with D possibly matching TRBD2 (5 bases). TRBV23-1 is an open reading frame, and its role is uncertain. V was shortened by 0 bases and J by 4 bases, with 19 bases between the two germline ends. This CDR3 is built from 17 residues. CDR3 in amino acids: CASSQSNKVPRGYEQYF. The CDR3 nucleotides read TGCGCCAGCAGTCAATCCAACAAGGTACCTAGAGGGTACGAGCAGTACTTC.